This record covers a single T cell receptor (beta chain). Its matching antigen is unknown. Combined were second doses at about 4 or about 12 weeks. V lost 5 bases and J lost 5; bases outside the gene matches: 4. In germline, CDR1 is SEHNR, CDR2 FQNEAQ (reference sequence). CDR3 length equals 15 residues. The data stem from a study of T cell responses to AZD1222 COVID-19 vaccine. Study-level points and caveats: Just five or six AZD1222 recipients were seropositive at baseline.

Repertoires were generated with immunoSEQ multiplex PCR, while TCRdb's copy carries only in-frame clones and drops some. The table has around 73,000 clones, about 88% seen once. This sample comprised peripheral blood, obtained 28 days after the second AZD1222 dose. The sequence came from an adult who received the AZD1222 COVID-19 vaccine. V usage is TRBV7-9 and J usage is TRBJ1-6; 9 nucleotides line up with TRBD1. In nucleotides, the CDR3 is TGTGCCAGCAGCGCAGGGACAGGGAATAATTCACCCCTCCACTTT. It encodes CASSAGTGNNSPLHF.